This T cell receptor beta chain was identified in a study of beta chain features in type 1 diabetes. Notes on the study in general: TCRB CDR3s were moderately but significantly shorter in Type 1 diabetes patients in all four CD4+ subsets.

The CDR3 consists of 14 residues. Germline assignment: CDR1 SGHDN and CDR2 FVKESK. With 2 bases clipped from V and 7 bases from J, the junction kept 5 bases outside the gene matches. Expressed TCRB transcripts were sequenced, since all the RNA that had been isolated was reverse transcribed. Sequencing was performed with immunoSEQ multiplex PCR; in TCRdb, only in-frame clones are kept and a portion is missing. The sample has about 660,000 clones, over 13% seen once. A few counts support this clone. Its antigen remains unknown. This chain uses TRBV14 with TRBJ2-1; TRBD1 matches at 7 bases. This receptor was taken from a man younger than 35 with type 1 diabetes. Sequencing used naive CD4+ T cells from blood. Written as DNA, the CDR3 is TGTGCCAGCAGCCAACGACAGGGTTGGAATGAGCAGTTCTTC. This translates into CASSQRQGWNEQFF.